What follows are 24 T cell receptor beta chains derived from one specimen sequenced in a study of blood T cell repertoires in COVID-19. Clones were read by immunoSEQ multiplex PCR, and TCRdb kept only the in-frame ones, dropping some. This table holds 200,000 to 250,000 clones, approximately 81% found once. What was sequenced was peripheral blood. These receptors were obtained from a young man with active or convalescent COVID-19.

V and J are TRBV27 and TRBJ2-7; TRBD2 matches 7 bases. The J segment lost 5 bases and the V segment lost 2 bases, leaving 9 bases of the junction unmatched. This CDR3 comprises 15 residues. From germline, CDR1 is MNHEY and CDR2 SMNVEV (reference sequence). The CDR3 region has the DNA TGTGCCAGCAGTTTAGAGGGAGGGGCCAAGAACGAGCAGTACTTC. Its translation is CASSLEGGAKNEQYF.

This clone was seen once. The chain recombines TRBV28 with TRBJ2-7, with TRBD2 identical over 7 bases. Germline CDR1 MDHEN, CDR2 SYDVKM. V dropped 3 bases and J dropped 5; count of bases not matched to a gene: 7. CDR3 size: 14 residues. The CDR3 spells CASSLNGRSDEQYF. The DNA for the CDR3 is TGTGCCAGCAGTTTGAACGGGAGGTCTGACGAGCAGTACTTC.

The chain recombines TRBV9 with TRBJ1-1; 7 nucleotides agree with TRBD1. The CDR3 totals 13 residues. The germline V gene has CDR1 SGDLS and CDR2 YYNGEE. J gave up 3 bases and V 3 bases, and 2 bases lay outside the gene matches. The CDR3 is CASSGTGDTEAFF. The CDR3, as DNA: TGTGCCAGCAGCGGAACAGGGGACACTGAAGCTTTCTTT.

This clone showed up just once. The CDR3 DNA reads TGTGCCAGTAGTACCCCCTCCGACACCGGGGAGCTGTTTTTT. Its translation is CASSTPSDTGELFF. J is TRBJ2-2 and V is TRBV19; D is unresolved. V was clipped by 4 bases and J by 3 bases, with 9 bases between them. Looked up from germline, CDR1 is LNHDA and CDR2 is SQIVND (reference sequence). CDR3 length: 14 residues. Based on the CDR3 plus reference TRBV19 and TRBJ2-2, the full variable domain is DGGITQSPKYLFRKEGQNVTLSCEQNLNHDAMYWYRQDPGQGLRLIYYSQIVNDFQKGDIAEGYSVSREKKESFPLTVTSAQKNPTAFYLCASSTPSDTGELFFGEGSRLTVL.

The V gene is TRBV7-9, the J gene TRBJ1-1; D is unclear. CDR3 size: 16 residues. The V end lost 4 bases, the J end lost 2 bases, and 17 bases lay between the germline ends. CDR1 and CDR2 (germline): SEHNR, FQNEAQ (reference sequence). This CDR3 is CASSSVSGFYNTEAFF. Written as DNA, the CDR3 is TGTGCCAGCAGCTCCGTCTCGGGATTTTACAACACTGAAGCTTTCTTT.

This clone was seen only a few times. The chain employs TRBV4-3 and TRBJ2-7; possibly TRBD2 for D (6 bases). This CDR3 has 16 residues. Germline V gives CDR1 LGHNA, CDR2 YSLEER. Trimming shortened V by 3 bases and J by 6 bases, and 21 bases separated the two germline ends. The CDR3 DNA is TGCGCCAGCAGCCATGACCTGACCGGGGAGGCGGGCGAGCAGTACTTC. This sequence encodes CASSHDLTGEAGEQYF.

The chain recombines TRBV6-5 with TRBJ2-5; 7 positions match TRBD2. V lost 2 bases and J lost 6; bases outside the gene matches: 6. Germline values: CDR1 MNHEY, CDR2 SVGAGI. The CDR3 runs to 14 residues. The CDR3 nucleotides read TGTGCCAGCAGTTACGACGGGGGGAGGAAGACCCAGTACTTC. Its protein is CASSYDGGRKTQYF.

CDR3 DNA sequence: TGCGCCAGCAGCCCACCGACAGGGGAAGAGACCCAGTACTTC. Its translation: CASSPPTGEETQYF. The rearrangement uses TRBV5-1 and TRBJ2-5; 8 bases map to TRBD1. Germline V gives CDR1 SGHRS, CDR2 YFSETQ. V lost 4 bases and J lost 3; bases outside the gene matches: 5. This CDR3 contains 14 residues.

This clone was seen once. The CDR3 sequence is CASSRTSGRDTQYF. The CDR3 DNA follows: TGTGCCAGCTCACGGACTAGCGGGAGGGATACGCAGTATTTT. The genes are TRBV18 and TRBJ2-3; 14 bases fit TRBD2. The V gene end was trimmed by 4 bases and the J gene end by 6 bases; junction bases not matched to a gene: 0. CDR1 is KGHSH, CDR2 LQKENI, per germline. The CDR3 spans 14 residues.

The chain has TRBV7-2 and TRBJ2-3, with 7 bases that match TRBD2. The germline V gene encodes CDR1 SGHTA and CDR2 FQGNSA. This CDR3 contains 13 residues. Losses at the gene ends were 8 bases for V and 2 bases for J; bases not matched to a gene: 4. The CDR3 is CASCREVTDTQYF. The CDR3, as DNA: TGTGCCAGCTGTCGGGAGGTCACAGATACGCAGTATTTT.

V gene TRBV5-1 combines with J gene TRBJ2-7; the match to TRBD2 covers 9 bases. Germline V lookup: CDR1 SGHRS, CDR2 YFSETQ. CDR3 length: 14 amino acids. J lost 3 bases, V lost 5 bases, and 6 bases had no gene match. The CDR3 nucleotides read TGCGCCAGCAGGGCGGGGGGGGCAGTCTACGAGCAGTACTTC. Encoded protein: CASRAGGAVYEQYF.

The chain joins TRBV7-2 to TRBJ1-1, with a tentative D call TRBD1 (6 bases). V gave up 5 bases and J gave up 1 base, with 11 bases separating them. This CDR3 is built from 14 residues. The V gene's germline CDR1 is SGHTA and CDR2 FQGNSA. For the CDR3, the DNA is TGTGCCAGCAGCCACTGGACAGCGAACACTGAAGCTTTCTTT. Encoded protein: CASSHWTANTEAFF.

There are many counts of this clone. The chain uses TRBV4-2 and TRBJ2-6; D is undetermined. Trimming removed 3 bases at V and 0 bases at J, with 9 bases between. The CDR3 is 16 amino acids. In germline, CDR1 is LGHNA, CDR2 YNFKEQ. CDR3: CASSQSDFSGANVLTF. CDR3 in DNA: TGTGCCAGCAGCCAGTCAGACTTCTCTGGGGCCAACGTCCTGACTTTC.

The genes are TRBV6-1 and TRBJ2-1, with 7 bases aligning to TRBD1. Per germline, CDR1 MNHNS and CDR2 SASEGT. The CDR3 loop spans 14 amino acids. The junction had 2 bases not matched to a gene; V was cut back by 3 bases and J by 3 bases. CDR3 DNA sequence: TGTGCCAGCAGTGAGGGGACAGACTACAATGAGCAGTTCTTC. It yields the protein CASSEGTDYNEQFF.

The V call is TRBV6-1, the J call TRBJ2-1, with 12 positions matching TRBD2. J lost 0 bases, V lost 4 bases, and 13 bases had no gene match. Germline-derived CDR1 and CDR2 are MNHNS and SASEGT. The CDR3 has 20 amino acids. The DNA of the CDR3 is TGTGCCAGCAGTGTTACCTCCGGGACTAGCGGGCCTAGCTCCTACAATGAGCAGTTCTTC. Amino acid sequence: CASSVTSGTSGPSSYNEQFF.

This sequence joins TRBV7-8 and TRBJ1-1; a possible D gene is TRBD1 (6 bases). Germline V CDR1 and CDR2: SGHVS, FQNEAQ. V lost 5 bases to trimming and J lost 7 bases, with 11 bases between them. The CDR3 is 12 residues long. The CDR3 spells CASSPGQSEAFF. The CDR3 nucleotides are TGTGCCAGCAGCCCCGGACAGAGTGAAGCTTTCTTT.

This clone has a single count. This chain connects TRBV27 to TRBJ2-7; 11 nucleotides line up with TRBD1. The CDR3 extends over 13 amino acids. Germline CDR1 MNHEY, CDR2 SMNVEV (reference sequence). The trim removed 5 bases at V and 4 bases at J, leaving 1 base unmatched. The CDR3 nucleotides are TGTGCCAGCAGTGGACAGGGGGCTTACGAGCAGTACTTC. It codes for CASSGQGAYEQYF.

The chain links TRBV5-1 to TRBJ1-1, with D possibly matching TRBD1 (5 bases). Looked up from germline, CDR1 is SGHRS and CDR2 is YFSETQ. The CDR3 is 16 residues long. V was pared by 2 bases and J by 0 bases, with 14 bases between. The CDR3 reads CASSFRGWEMNTEAFF. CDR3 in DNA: TGCGCCAGCAGCTTTAGGGGTTGGGAAATGAACACTGAAGCTTTCTTT.

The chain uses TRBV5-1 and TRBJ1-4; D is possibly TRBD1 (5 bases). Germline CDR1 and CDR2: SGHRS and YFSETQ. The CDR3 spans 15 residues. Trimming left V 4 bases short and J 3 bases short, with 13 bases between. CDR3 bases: TGCGCCAGCAGCGTGGGATGGGGGGCTAATGAAAAACTGTTTTTT. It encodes CASSVGWGANEKLFF.

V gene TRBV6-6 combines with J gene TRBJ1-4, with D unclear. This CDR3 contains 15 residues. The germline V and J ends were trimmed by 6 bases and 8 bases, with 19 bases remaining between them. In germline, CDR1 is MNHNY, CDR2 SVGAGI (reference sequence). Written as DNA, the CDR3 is TGTGCCAGCAGAGAGAGCGCCCTCCGGAGAGAAAAACTGTTTTTT. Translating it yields CASRESALRREKLFF.

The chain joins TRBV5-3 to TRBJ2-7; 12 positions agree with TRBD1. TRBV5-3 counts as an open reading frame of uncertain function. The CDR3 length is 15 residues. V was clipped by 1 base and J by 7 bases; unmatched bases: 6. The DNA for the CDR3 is TGTGCCAGAAGCTTGAGGGGACAGGGGGCTCAAGAGCAGTACTTC. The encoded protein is CARSLRGQGAQEQYF.

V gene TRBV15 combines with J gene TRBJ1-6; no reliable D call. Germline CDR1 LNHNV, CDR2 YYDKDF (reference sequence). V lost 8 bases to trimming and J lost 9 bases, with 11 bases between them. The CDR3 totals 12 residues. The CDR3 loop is CATGTVVSPLHF. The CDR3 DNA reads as TGTGCCACCGGTACAGTTGTTTCACCCCTCCACTTT.

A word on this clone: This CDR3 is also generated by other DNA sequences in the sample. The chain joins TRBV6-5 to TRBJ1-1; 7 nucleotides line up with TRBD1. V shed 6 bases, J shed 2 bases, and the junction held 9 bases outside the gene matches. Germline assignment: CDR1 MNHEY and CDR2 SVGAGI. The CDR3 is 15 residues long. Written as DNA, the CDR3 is TGTGCCAGCAGGCCCCCCGGGACAGTAAACACTGAAGCTTTCTTT. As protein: CASRPPGTVNTEAFF.

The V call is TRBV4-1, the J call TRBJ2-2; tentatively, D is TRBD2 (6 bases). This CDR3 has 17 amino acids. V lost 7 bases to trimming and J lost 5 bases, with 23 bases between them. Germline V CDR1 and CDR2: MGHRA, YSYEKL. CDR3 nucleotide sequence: TGCGCCAGCACCTACAACCCTCAGGGACTGGTAACCGGGGAGCTGTTTTTT. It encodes CASTYNPQGLVTGELFF.